This section outlines one T cell receptor beta chain sequence together with its context. What antigen it recognizes has not been identified. Qualities for individual bases were not recorded, and no much larger clone is one base off. The immunoSEQ multiplex PCR assay was used to amplify the TCRB and TCRAD loci from a standardized amount of quality-controlled genomic DNA. The amplicons covered the V(D)J region and were long enough to include the CDR3 and to identify the V and J genes. Amplicon sequencing was performed on an Illumina platform through the commercial immunoSEQ service. The authors' analysis ran thus. Primer bias and sequencing errors were corrected as previously described, and TCRAD and TCRB definitions were based on the IMGT database. The repertoires were analysed using immunoSEQ Analyzer 3.0 and VDJTools for basic statistics, V/J segment usage, diversity estimates, rarefaction and pairwise overlap. Diversity was estimated using the Chao1, ChaoE, Efron-Thisted, Shannon and inverse Simpson indices, and was also estimated on datasets down-sampled to the size of the smallest sample. Repertoire overlap was assessed by strict matching of CDR3 nucleotide sequence, V gene and J gene, and clustering was done by Jaccard-based multidimensional scaling. As stored in TCRdb, this immuneACCESS dataset retains in-frame rearrangements with V and J assigned. A fraction of the clones does not appear; measured against another copy, unresolved V genes explain less than half of the discrepancy, and the remainder lacks a known reason. The DNA was the basis for D and trimming; V, J and clone size are from that table. This sample is represented by about 78,000 clones; roughly 96% of them were singletons. The ten largest make up roughly 0.031% of the sample.

The data were obtained in a study of human thymus T cells (TCRdb year 2020). The study in broad terms: The study described the TCR alpha and beta repertoires in eight or nine infant thymus samples and a handful of matching peripheral blood samples. Donor ages ranging from about 7 to 250 days were recorded, and a handful of male and a couple of female infants were included in the cohort.

Thymus tissue was collected as surgical resects that were removed during corrective cardiac surgery. Donors were immunologically healthy infants undergoing open corrective cardiac surgery for congenital heart defects in Finland. After being mechanically released from the tissue, thymocytes were kept at -70 degrees C in pellets of about 9-32 million cells. Genomic DNA was extracted from frozen cell pellets with a QIAsymphony instrument. The full study reports these points: Usage of V and J gene segments appeared to be biased in both the thymic and the peripheral blood repertoires. Highly overlapping thymic TCR repertoires among unrelated individuals were reported in the related research. On average, thymus samples yielded about 810,000 unique TCRB clonotypes, whereas blood samples yielded 70,000 to 100,000.

After removal of 0 bases from V and 0 bases from J, the junction retains 6 bases not matched to a gene. Inclusive of the bounding cysteine and phenylalanine, the CDR3 is 17 residues long. Of the read, only the CDR3 DNA is kept; its 51 bases are in frame from base 1. Sequences SGHAT (CDR1) and FQNNGV (CDR2) are obtained from the germline V gene. This sequence uses TRBV11-2 and TRBJ2-7; TRBD2 lines up with 9 middle nucleotides. The sequenced sample was thymus tissue. This TCR derives from a boy under two years old with a congenital heart defect but otherwise immunologically healthy. The base sequence is TGTGCCAGCAGCTTAGATCTAGGGCGGGGGGGCTCCTACGAGCAGTACTTC. Its protein is CASSLDLGRGGSYEQYF.